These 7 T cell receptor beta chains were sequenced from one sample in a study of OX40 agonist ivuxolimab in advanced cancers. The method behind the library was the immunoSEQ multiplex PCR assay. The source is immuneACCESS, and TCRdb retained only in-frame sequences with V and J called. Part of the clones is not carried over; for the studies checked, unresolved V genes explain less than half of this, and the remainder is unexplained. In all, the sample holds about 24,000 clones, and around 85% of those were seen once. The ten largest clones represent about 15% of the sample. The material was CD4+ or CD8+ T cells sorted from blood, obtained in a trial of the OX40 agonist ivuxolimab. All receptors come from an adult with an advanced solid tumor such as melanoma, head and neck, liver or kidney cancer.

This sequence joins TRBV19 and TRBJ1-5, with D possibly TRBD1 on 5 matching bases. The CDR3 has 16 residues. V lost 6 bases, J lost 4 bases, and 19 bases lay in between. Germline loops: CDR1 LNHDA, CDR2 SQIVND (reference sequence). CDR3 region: CASSYGTVTTNQPQHF. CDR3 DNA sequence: TGTGCCAGTAGCTATGGGACGGTGACAACAAATCAGCCCCAGCATTTT.

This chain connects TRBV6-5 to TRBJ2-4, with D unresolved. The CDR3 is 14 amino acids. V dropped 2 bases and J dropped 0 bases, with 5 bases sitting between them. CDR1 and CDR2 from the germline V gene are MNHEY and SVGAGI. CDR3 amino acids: CASSYGRAKNIQYF. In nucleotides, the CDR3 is TGTGCCAGCAGTTACGGTCGAGCCAAAAACATTCAGTACTTC.

CDR3: CASSQLSGLVQHF. As DNA, the CDR3 is TGTGCCAGCAGCCAACTCTCAGGGTTGGTCCAGCATTTT. J is TRBJ1-5 and V is TRBV6-5; perhaps TRBD1 as D (5 bases). V was trimmed by 6 bases and J by 12 bases, leaving 18 bases between them. The CDR3 has 13 residues. Per the germline V gene, CDR1 is MNHEY and CDR2 is SVGAGI.

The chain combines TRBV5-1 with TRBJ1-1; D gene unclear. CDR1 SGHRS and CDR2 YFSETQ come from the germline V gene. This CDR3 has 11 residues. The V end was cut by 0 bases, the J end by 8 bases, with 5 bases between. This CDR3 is CASSLGREAFF. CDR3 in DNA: TGCGCCAGCAGCTTGGGTCGAGAAGCTTTCTTT.

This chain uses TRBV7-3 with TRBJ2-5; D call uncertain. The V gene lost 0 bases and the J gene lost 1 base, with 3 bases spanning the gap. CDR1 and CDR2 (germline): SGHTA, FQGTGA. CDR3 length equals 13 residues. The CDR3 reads CASSLTPQETQYF. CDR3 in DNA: TGTGCCAGCAGCTTAACGCCCCAAGAGACCCAGTACTTC.

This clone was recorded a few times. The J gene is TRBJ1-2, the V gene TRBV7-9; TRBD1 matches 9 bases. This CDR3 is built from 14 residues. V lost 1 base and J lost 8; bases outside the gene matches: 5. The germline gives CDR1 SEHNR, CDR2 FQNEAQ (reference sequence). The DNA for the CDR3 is TGTGCCAGCAGCTTAGTCACAGGGGGCGAAGGCTACACCTTC. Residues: CASSLVTGGEGYTF.

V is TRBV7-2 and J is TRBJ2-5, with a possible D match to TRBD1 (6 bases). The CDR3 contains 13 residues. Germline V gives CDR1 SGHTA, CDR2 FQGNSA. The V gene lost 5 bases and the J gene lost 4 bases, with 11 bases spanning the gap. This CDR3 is CASSTQTGETQYF. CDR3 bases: TGTGCCAGCAGCACCCAGACAGGAGAGACCCAGTACTTC. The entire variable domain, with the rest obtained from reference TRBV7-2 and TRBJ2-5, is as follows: GAGVSQSPSNKVTEKGKDVELRCDPISGHTALYWYRQSLGQGLEFLIYFQGNSAPDKSGLPSDRFSAERTGGSVSTLTIQRTQQEDSAVYLCASSTQTGETQYFGPGTRLLVL.